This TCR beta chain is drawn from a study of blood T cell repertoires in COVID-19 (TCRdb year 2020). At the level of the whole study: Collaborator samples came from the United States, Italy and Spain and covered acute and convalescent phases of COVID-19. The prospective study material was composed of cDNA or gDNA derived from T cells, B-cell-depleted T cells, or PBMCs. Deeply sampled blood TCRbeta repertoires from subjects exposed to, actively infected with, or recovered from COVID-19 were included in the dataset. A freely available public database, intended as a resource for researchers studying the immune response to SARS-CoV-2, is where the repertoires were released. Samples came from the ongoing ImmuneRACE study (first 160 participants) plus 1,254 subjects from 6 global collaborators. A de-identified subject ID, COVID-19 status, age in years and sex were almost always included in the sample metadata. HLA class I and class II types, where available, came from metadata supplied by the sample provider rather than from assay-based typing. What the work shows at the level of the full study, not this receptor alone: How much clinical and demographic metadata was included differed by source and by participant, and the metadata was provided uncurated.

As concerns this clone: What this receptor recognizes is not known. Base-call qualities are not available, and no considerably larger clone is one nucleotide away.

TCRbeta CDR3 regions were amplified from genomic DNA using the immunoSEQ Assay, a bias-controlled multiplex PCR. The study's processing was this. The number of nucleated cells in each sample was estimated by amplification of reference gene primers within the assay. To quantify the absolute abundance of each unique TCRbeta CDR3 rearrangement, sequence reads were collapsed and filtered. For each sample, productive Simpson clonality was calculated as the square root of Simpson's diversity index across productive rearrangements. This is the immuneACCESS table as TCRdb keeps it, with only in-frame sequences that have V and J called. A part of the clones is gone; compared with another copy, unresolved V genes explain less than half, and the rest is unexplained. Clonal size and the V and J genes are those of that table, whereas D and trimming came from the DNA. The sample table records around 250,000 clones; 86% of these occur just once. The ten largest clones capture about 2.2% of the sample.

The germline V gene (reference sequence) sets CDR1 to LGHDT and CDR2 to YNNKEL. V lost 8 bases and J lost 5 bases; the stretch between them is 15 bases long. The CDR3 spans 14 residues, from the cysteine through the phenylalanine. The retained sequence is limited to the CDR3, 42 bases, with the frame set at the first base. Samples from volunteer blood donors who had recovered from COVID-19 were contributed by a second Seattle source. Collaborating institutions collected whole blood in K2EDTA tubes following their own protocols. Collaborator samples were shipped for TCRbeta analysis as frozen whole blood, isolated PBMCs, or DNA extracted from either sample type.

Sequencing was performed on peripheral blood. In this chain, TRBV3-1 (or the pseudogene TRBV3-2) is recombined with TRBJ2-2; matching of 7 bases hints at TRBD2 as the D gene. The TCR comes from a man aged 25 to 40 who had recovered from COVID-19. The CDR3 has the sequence CASRGGGWTGELFF. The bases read TGTGCCAGCCGCGGGGGCGGGTGGACCGGGGAGCTGTTTTTT.